The source of this T cell receptor beta chain is a study of blood T cell repertoires in COVID-19. Study summary: Collection of acute and convalescent COVID-19 samples took place in the United States, Italy and Spain. The analysed material was cDNA or gDNA that came from T cells, B-cell-depleted T cells, or PBMCs.

In the original processing: From reference gene primer amplification, estimates of nucleated cell counts were derived. Generated by immunoSEQ multiplex PCR, the TCRdb table keeps only in-frame clones and is missing some. The DNA was the basis for D and trimming; V, J and clone size are from that table. The table lists over 250,000 clones, approximately 86% of them singletons. While infection was still active, Seattle patients were enrolled and then followed longitudinally. V was clipped by 1 base and J by 0 bases; unmatched bases: 13. The CDR3 extends over 20 amino acids. In germline, CDR1 is SGHVS, CDR2 FQNEAQ.

Sequenced input: peripheral blood. This clonotype originated in a woman in her 70s with COVID-19, enrolled during active disease. V is TRBV7-8 and J is TRBJ2-4; 9 nucleotides agree with TRBD1. The CDR3 DNA reads as TGTGCCAGCAGCTTAGGGCTTGGACAGGGGCTGAGTCTAGCCAAAAACATTCAGTACTTC. Protein product: CASSLGLGQGLSLAKNIQYF.